The 15 T cell receptor beta chains listed next were all sequenced from one sample in a study of blood T cell repertoires in COVID-19. Clones were sequenced by immunoSEQ multiplex PCR, and TCRdb holds only the in-frame ones, with some missing. The sample carries hundreds of thousands of clones, roughly 86% recorded once. The sequenced material came from PBMCs or T cells enriched from blood (not recorded which). These TCRs come from a woman between 45 and 65 years old who had recovered from COVID-19.

The genes are TRBV29-1 and TRBJ2-1; D is unresolved. CDR3 size: 11 residues. The germline gives CDR1 SQVTM, CDR2 ANQGSEA. Trimming took off 3 bases at V and 5 bases at J, with 5 bases between the two ends. This CDR3 reads CSVESDNEQFF. In DNA, the CDR3 is TGCAGCGTTGAGAGCGACAATGAGCAGTTCTTC.

This sequence joins TRBV15 and TRBJ2-1; D is uncertain. Looked up from germline, CDR1 is LNHNV and CDR2 is YYDKDF (reference sequence). Trimming stripped 3 bases from V and 6 bases from J, with 9 bases between. This CDR3 contains 13 residues. The CDR3 DNA sequence: TGTGCCACCAGCAGGGTCCTAGGCAATGAGCAGTTCTTC. Residues: CATSRVLGNEQFF.

This clone was recorded only once. This chain uses TRBV5-4 with TRBJ2-2, with 7 bases lining up with TRBD1. This CDR3 is built from 17 residues. Trimming took 5 bases from V and 7 from J; bases not matched to a gene: 17. Germline lookup yields CDR1 SGHNT and CDR2 YYREEE (reference sequence). CDR3 loop: CASSHPSQGPPGGELFF. CDR3 coding DNA: TGTGCCAGCAGTCATCCCTCACAGGGGCCCCCCGGCGGGGAGCTGTTTTTT.

The chain uses TRBV29-1 and TRBJ2-1; the D is unclear. Between the trimmed V and J ends, which lost 2 bases and 8 bases, there was a span of 10 bases. The CDR3 runs to 12 residues. Germline V gives CDR1 SQVTM, CDR2 ANQGSEA. CDR3 bases: TGCAGCGTTGAACCGTGGGCCGATGAGCAGTTCTTC. Translating it yields CSVEPWADEQFF.

Concerning this clone: At one boundary the junction diverges from the germline segment, which might be a read error. This sequence joins TRBV30 and TRBJ2-7; D possibly corresponds to TRBD2 (6 bases). The length of the CDR3 is 14 residues. CDR1 is GTSNPN and CDR2 is SVGIG in the germline V gene (reference sequence). This chain's CDR3 is CAWDSAGYSHEQYF. CDR3 coding DNA: TGTGCCTGGGACTCTGCGGGGTACTCCCACGAGCAGTACTTC.

This rearrangement joins TRBV18 to TRBJ2-1; 8 nucleotides align to TRBD1. This CDR3 has 16 amino acids. V shed 1 base, J shed 6 bases, and the junction held 8 bases outside the gene matches. Germline V gives CDR1 KGHSH, CDR2 LQKENI. Written as DNA, the CDR3 is TGTGCCAGCTCACCACTGAGGGGACAGGCCGGCAATGAGCAGTTCTTC. Its translation is CASSPLRGQAGNEQFF.

In its sample, this clone was seen a few times. DNA for the CDR3: TGTGCCTTCTCTATGACAGGGGGCTCCTCTGGAGGCTACACCTTC. Translating it yields CAFSMTGGSSGGYTF. This chain connects TRBV30 to TRBJ1-2; 10 bases line up with TRBD1. Trimming took 7 bases from V and 8 from J; bases not matched to a gene: 16. Germline lookup yields CDR1 GTSNPN and CDR2 SVGIG (reference sequence). This CDR3 is built from 15 residues.

This clone has more than one count but fewer than ten. The chain employs TRBV28 and TRBJ2-1; D gene uncertain. Germline V gene lookup returns CDR1 MDHEN and CDR2 SYDVKM. CDR3 length equals 14 residues. Trimming pared 2 bases from V and 0 bases from J, leaving 5 bases between. Here the CDR3 reads CASSLLSSYNEQFF. The DNA of the CDR3 is TGTGCCAGCAGTTTACTAAGCTCCTACAATGAGCAGTTCTTC. Based on the CDR3 plus reference TRBV28 and TRBJ2-1, the full variable domain is DVKVTQSSRYLVKRTGEKVFLECVQDMDHENMFWYRQDPGLGLRLIYFSYDVKMKEKGDIPEGYSVSREKKERFSLILESASTNQTSMYLCASSLLSSYNEQFFGPGTRLTVL.

The chain links TRBV30 to TRBJ2-2, with TRBD2 matching over 12 bases. J gave up 4 bases and V 3 bases, and 6 bases lay outside the gene matches. Germline V lookup: CDR1 GTSNPN, CDR2 SVGIG (reference sequence). The CDR3 length is 16 residues. CDR3: CAWSFGLAGSTGELFF. For the CDR3, the DNA is TGTGCCTGGAGCTTTGGACTAGCGGGGTCCACCGGGGAGCTGTTTTTT.

The chain combines TRBV18 with TRBJ2-7; 8 bases are a match to TRBD2. This CDR3 has 14 residues. Trimming took 3 bases from V and 4 from J; bases not matched to a gene: 5. Germline V gene sequence: CDR1 KGHSH, CDR2 LQKENI. The CDR3 region is CASSPGLEVYEQYF. As DNA, the CDR3 is TGTGCCAGCTCACCGGGACTAGAAGTATACGAGCAGTACTTC.

The table lists this clone with a count of one. This chain connects TRBV9 to TRBJ2-7; D not resolved. V was clipped by 3 bases and J by 5 bases, with 12 bases between them. Germline CDR1 and CDR2: SGDLS and YYNGEE. The length of the CDR3 is 13 residues. CDR3 in DNA: TGTGCCAGCAGCGCCGAGACTGTGGACGAGCAGTACTTC. It yields the protein CASSAETVDEQYF.

The DNA for the CDR3 is TGTGCCACCAGCATGCGAGGAGACACCATATATTTT. Its translation: CATSMRGDTIYF. The J gene is TRBJ1-3, the V gene TRBV15, with unresolved D. This CDR3 has 12 residues. With 4 bases removed from V and 8 bases from J, the gap between germline ends came to 9 bases. Germline V gene sequence: CDR1 LNHNV, CDR2 YYDKDF (reference sequence).

This sequence joins TRBV3-1 (or the pseudogene TRBV3-2) and TRBJ1-4; a possible D gene is TRBD1 (6 bases). This CDR3 is built from 14 residues. Germline CDR1 reads LGHDT; CDR2 reads YNNKEL (reference sequence). The V end lost 3 bases, the J end lost 8 bases, and 13 bases lay between the germline ends. The CDR3 bases are TGTGCCAGCAGCCACAGGGGTACAGGAGAAAAACTGTTTTTT. Amino acids: CASSHRGTGEKLFF.

This sequence joins TRBV10-3 and TRBJ1-1; maybe TRBD1 (6 bases). V lost 1 base, J lost 1 base, and 10 bases lay in between. Per germline, CDR1 ENHRY and CDR2 SYGVKD. The CDR3 extends over 15 amino acids. CDR3 sequence reads: CAISEYGQPNTEAFF. CDR3 DNA: TGTGCCATCAGTGAGTATGGACAGCCGAACACTGAAGCTTTCTTT.

The chain is built from TRBV6-5 and TRBJ2-2, with 7 bases lining up with TRBD1. CDR1 and CDR2 from the germline V gene are MNHEY and SVGAGI. J was trimmed by 3 bases and V by 9 bases; bases with no gene match: 7. The CDR3 loop spans 14 amino acids. The CDR3 DNA is TGTGCCAGTGGGACAGAGCATTACACCGGGGAGCTGTTTTTT. Translating it yields CASGTEHYTGELFF.